This is a list of T cell receptor beta chains from one sample in a study of T cell responses to AZD1222 COVID-19 vaccine. Profiling relied on immunoSEQ multiplex PCR, and the TCRdb table lists in-frame clones only, not all of them. The sample yields approximately 130,000 clones, 88% seen once. The sequencing here drew on peripheral blood, taken 28 days after the second AZD1222 dose. The receptor set was obtained from an adult who received the AZD1222 COVID-19 vaccine. Each CDR3 is given with its conserved first and last residue. The D gene is left open where the match is weak. Size is omitted from some rows. Given values are once, few, many or a class for expanded clones.

v_gene	d_gene	abundance	j_gene	CDR3nt	CDR3aa
TRBV30	-	-	TRBJ2-5	TGTGCCTGGAGTGAGGCTAACCGGGGAGAGACCCAGTACTTC	CAWSEANRGETQYF
TRBV18	TRBD1	once	TRBJ1-5	TGTGCCAGCTCACGCACGGACAGGGATCAGCCCCAGCATTTT	CASSRTDRDQPQHF
TRBV5-1	TRBD1	-	TRBJ2-5	TGCGCCAGCAGCTCCGGGACAGGGGAGCAAGAGACCCAGTACTTC	CASSSGTGEQETQYF
TRBV23-1	TRBD1	-	TRBJ2-3	TGCGCCAGCAGTCAGACTATGACAGGGACGGGCACAGATACGCAGTATTTT	CASSQTMTGTGTDTQYF
TRBV10-3	TRBD1	-	TRBJ2-7	TGTGCCATCAGTGAGGGTCAGGGGGCGCCCGAGCAGTACTTC	CAISEGQGAPEQYF
TRBV29-1	-	-	TRBJ1-2	TGCAGCGTTGGAGGGCAGAACTATGGCTACACCTTC	CSVGGQNYGYTF
TRBV13	-	-	TRBJ1-2	TGTGCCAGCAGCTTGGCAGGCGGGCCCGTCTATGGCTACACCTTC	CASSLAGGPVYGYTF
TRBV18	TRBD2	-	TRBJ2-1	TGTGCCAGCTCACCCTACACTAGCGGAACCTACAATGAGCAGTTCTTC	CASSPYTSGTYNEQFF
TRBV5-1	TRBD2	-	TRBJ2-5	TGCGCCAGCAGCTTGGGGACTAGCGGGGGCACGAGGGAGACCCAGTACTTC	CASSLGTSGGTRETQYF
TRBV6-2/TRBV6-3	-	-	TRBJ2-5	TGTGCCAGCAGTGGCGGGACAGCGCAAGAGACCCAGTACTTC	CASSGGTAQETQYF
TRBV7-9	-	-	TRBJ2-3	TGTGCCAGCAGCTTCGGTGTCAGATCAGAGTCAGATACGCAGTATTTT	CASSFGVRSESDTQYF
TRBV5-1	-	-	TRBJ1-5	TGCGCCAGCAGCCCGGGGGACGGCGATCAGCCCCAGCATTTT	CASSPGDGDQPQHF
TRBV19	TRBD2	-	TRBJ2-7	TGTGCCAGTAGTATCAGAGGGAGGGGCTACGAGCAGTACTTC	CASSIRGRGYEQYF
TRBV3-1/TRBV3-2	-	-	TRBJ2-4	TGTGCCAGCAGCCAAGAACCACTAGAAAACATTCAGTACTTC	CASSQEPLENIQYF
TRBV29-1	-	-	TRBJ1-2	TGCAGCGTTGAAAGACTCGCGTTAGACTATGGCTACACCTTC	CSVERLALDYGYTF
TRBV5-1	-	-	TRBJ1-6	TGCGCCAGCAGCTTGGACCCACAGGGTGAGGGGTCACCCCTCCACTTT	CASSLDPQGEGSPLHF
TRBV6-2/TRBV6-3	-	-	TRBJ2-7	TGTGCCAGCAGTTACCACACGCACTGGGAGCAGTACTTC	CASSYHTHWEQYF
TRBV21-1	-	-	TRBJ1-1	TGTGCCAGCACCCCGGACAGGGGGGGTATTAGCACTGAAGCTTTCTTT	CASTPDRGGISTEAFF
TRBV9	TRBD1	-	TRBJ1-1	TGTGCCAGCAGCGCACGACAGGGGACTGAAGCTTTCTTT	CASSARQGTEAFF
TRBV19	-	-	TRBJ1-4	TGTGCCAGTAGTCCGGGCCGACGGGAAAAACTGTTTTTT	CASSPGRREKLFF
TRBV2	TRBD1	-	TRBJ1-5	TGTGCCAGCAGTGAAGGAGCGACAGGGGGCCTCGGTAGCAATCAGCCCCAGCATTTT	CASSEGATGGLGSNQPQHF
TRBV28	TRBD2	-	TRBJ2-3	TGTGCCAGCAGTTTTCCCTTAGCGGGAGGGACAGATACGCAGTATTTT	CASSFPLAGGTDTQYF
TRBV2	-	few	TRBJ1-5	TGTGCCAGCAGTGGCAGGGCTGGTCAGCCCCAGCATTTT	CASSGRAGQPQHF
TRBV27	-	-	TRBJ2-6	TGTGCCAGCAGTTTATCGGGCGGGGCTGGGGCCAACGTCCTGACTTTC	CASSLSGGAGANVLTF
TRBV7-8	-	-	TRBJ1-3	TGTGCCAGCAGCTTAGACGGGGTTGGAAACACCATATATTTT	CASSLDGVGNTIYF
TRBV5-1	-	-	TRBJ2-6	TGCGCCAGCAGCTTGACAGGGCACTCTGGGGCCAACGTCCTGACTTTC	CASSLTGHSGANVLTF
TRBV7-9	TRBD2	-	TRBJ2-7	TGTGCCAGCAGCGGCCCTAGCGGATCCTACGAGCAGTACTTC	CASSGPSGSYEQYF
TRBV7-8	TRBD1	-	TRBJ1-1	TGTGCCAGCAGCTTGATCCGGGACAGGGTTCGCACTGAAGCTTTCTTT	CASSLIRDRVRTEAFF
TRBV5-1	-	-	TRBJ1-4	TGCGCCAGCAGCCCCGGCCTAAATGAAAAACTGTTTTTT	CASSPGLNEKLFF
TRBV18	-	-	TRBJ1-1	TGTGCCAGCTCACCCGACGACGGCACTGAAGCTTTCTTT	CASSPDDGTEAFF
TRBV28	-	once	TRBJ1-2	TGTGCCAGCAGGACCTTGAGCTATGGCTACACCTTC	CASRTLSYGYTF
TRBV5-4	-	-	TRBJ2-7	TGTGCCAGCAGCGTCGACGGGGGCCCCGATCACGAGCAGTACTTC	CASSVDGGPDHEQYF
TRBV9	-	-	TRBJ1-4	TGTGCCAGCAGCGGGGGGTGGTCCTTTAATGAAAAACTGTTTTTT	CASSGGWSFNEKLFF
TRBV3-1/TRBV3-2	TRBD2	-	TRBJ2-5	TGTGCCAGCAGCCCGGGACTAAAAGAGACCCAGTACTTC	CASSPGLKETQYF
TRBV7-9	TRBD1	-	TRBJ1-2	TGTGCCAGCAGCCCCGGACAGGGGTTAAACTATGGCTACACCTTC	CASSPGQGLNYGYTF
TRBV25-1	TRBD2	once	TRBJ2-2	TGTGCCAGCAGTGAATTTGGAGCGGGAGGCCCCGGGGAGCTGTTTTTT	CASSEFGAGGPGELFF
TRBV2	-	once	TRBJ1-2	TGTGCCAGCAGTGAAAACAGGTCCGGTCGTGGCTACACCTTC	CASSENRSGRGYTF
TRBV7-9	-	-	TRBJ2-7	TGTGCCAGCAGCCCCCCCCGGCGGGCAGCCGAGCAGTACTTC	CASSPPRRAAEQYF
TRBV5-6	-	-	TRBJ1-2	TGTGCCAGCAGCTTGGGACAGAACTATGGCTACACCTTC	CASSLGQNYGYTF
TRBV5-1	-	-	TRBJ2-7	TGCGCCAGCGTTTCAGGGGAATCTAGGGAGCAGTACTTC	CASVSGESREQYF
TRBV6-2/TRBV6-3	-	-	TRBJ1-5	TGTGCCAGCAGTTACGGCCCCGATCAGCCCCAGCATTTT	CASSYGPDQPQHF
TRBV5-6	TRBD2	-	TRBJ2-5	TGTGCCAGCAGGGGAAAGCGGGAGGGCCCTCGGGAGACCCAGTACTTC	CASRGKREGPRETQYF
TRBV7-2	-	-	TRBJ1-5	TGTGCCAGCAGCTTAGGTCAGGGGTTGAGTAGCAATCAGCCCCAGCATTTT	CASSLGQGLSSNQPQHF
TRBV5-8	-	-	TRBJ1-5	TGTGCCAGCAGCTTGGATGTTTCCGGTAATCAGCCCCAGCATTTT	CASSLDVSGNQPQHF
TRBV6-5	-	-	TRBJ1-6	TGTGCCAGCAGTTCGGCTAACTATAATTCACCCCTCCACTTT	CASSSANYNSPLHF
TRBV5-1	-	-	TRBJ1-1	TGCGCCAGCAGCTTGATCTGGGGCCGGGGGAACACTGAAGCTTTCTTT	CASSLIWGRGNTEAFF